A selection of T cell receptor beta chains follows, all from one sample in a study of CD8 T cells in ankylosing spondylitis. Each CDR3 protein is one row after TCRdb ran MiXCR on the 5' RACE reads. The profile shows 750,000 to 850,000 distinct CDR3 sequences, approximately 12% of them singletons. Sequencing used blood, either unsorted or a sorted T cell fraction (not recorded which). These receptors were collected from a male donor with ankylosing spondylitis. Both conserved end residues are trimmed from each CDR3. Rows may omit the clone size; those that give it use once, few, many or a size class.

TRBV24-1	few	TRBJ2-5	ATSVQGSETQY
TRBV29-1	NA	TRBJ2-3	SVVLAGSTDTQY
TRBV20-1	NA	TRBJ2-5	CARERGLAAQETQY
TRBV11-2	NA	TRBJ2-7	ASSLGAGMPYEQY
TRBV6-1	few	TRBJ2-3	ASSQTFDRVGTDTQY
TRBV24-1	few	TRBJ2-1	ATSGTYSYNEQF
TRBV29-1	few	TRBJ2-1	SAGSQGSYNEQF
TRBV4-3	few	TRBJ2-5	ASSQDLVRGQVKTQY
TRBV2	few	TRBJ2-3	ASSETRIVTDTQY
TRBV28	NA	TRBJ1-1	ASSPIWGKNTEAF
TRBV9	NA	TRBJ1-5	ASSVDSHNQPQH
TRBV20-1	NA	TRBJ2-1	SAIEGGWNEQF
TRBV9	NA	TRBJ1-1	ASSGAPLGEAF
TRBV20-1	few	TRBJ1-1	SARSYRGKGEAF
TRBV4-3	many	TRBJ1-6	ASSRLTGETLH
TRBV6-1	many	TRBJ2-3	ASWTGGPDTQY
TRBV5-4	NA	TRBJ2-1	ASSPGLAASYNEQF
TRBV12-3/TRBV12-4	few	TRBJ2-3	ASSLNPGSDTQY
TRBV7-6	few	TRBJ2-5	ASSPTSFQETQY
TRBV20-1	NA	TRBJ2-1	SATGHLFEQF
TRBV10-3	NA	TRBJ2-7	AISAGTGSYEQY
TRBV4-2	few	TRBJ2-2	ASSPGLAGPRDTGELF
TRBV12-3/TRBV12-4	many	TRBJ2-7	ASSFRAVAQY
TRBV4-2	many	TRBJ1-3	ASSQVGASGNTIY
TRBV7-3	NA	TRBJ1-2	ASRGTGGSGYT
TRBV4-3	few	TRBJ2-1	ASSPTVADLSYNEQF
TRBV2	few	TRBJ1-2	ASSRAGSLEGGYT
TRBV3-1	few	TRBJ2-5	ASSQDRQRTQY
TRBV6-5	NA	TRBJ2-1	ASSYKGRGNNEQF
TRBV10-3	many	TRBJ2-1	AIRTSQTSGSYHNEQF
TRBV20-1	few	TRBJ2-1	SARTGTGGLNLPYNEQF
TRBV29-1	few	TRBJ1-3	SVQRRGAGNTIY
TRBV28	NA	TRBJ2-1	ASSLGNSQFSYNEQF
TRBV20-1	many	TRBJ1-2	SAPRRDRIYGYT
TRBV6-2/TRBV6-3	few	TRBJ2-3	ASSYHQTDTQY
TRBV21-1	few	TRBJ1-5	ASSSEGSNQPQH
TRBV4-1	NA	TRBJ2-6	ASSQDLRDGEDRGTGANVLT
TRBV10-3	few	TRBJ1-1	AISLGVARDSEAF
TRBV29-1	many	TRBJ1-1	SVVEGRRYTEAF
TRBV25-1	NA	TRBJ2-3	ASSDFRDDTDTQY
TRBV7-2	NA	TRBJ1-1	ASSFYDNTEAF
TRBV9	NA	TRBJ2-2	ASSVGSPIGELF
TRBV7-9	few	TRBJ2-2	ASSSTDRGELF
TRBV12-3/TRBV12-4	few	TRBJ1-1	ASSSGHWNTEAF
TRBV20-1	few	TRBJ1-5	SARGGKGDQH